The 16 T cell receptor beta chains listed next were all sequenced from one sample in a study of OX40 agonist ivuxolimab in advanced cancers. Sequenced by immunoSEQ multiplex PCR; TCRdb stores in-frame clones only, minus some. Seen here are some 30,000 clones, 74% observed once, and the top ten hold around an eighth. The sequencing used CD4+ or CD8+ T cells sorted from blood, collected in a trial of the OX40 agonist ivuxolimab. These receptors came from an adult with an advanced solid tumor such as melanoma, head and neck, liver or kidney cancer.

A few counts support this clone. The chain couples TRBV6-1 to TRBJ2-7; 11 bases align to TRBD1. The germline V gene encodes CDR1 MNHNS and CDR2 SASEGT. This CDR3 contains 14 residues. Trimming cost V 4 bases and J 6 bases; bases outside gene matches: 5. CDR3 sequence (DNA): TGTGCCAGCAGTGCGAAAGGGACAGGGGGCGAGCAGTACGTC. As protein: CASSAKGTGGEQYV.

The chain recombines TRBV7-6 with TRBJ1-1; no definite D call. Germline-derived CDR1 and CDR2 are SGHVS and FNYEAQ. This CDR3 contains 15 residues. Trimming removed 5 bases from V and 1 base from J, with 14 bases in between. As DNA, the CDR3 is TGTGCCAGCAGCCCATTCGCTGGAGCGAACACTGAAGCTTTCTTT. Residues: CASSPFAGANTEAFF.

CDR3 DNA sequence: TGTGCCAGTAGTAAGGCGGGGGCAGGGGAGACCCAGTACTTC. Its translation: CASSKAGAGETQYF. This chain links TRBV19 with TRBJ2-5; D is perhaps TRBD2 (7 bases). V lost 4 bases and J 5 bases, leaving 14 bases between the germline ends. The V gene's germline CDR1 is LNHDA and CDR2 SQIVND (reference sequence). This CDR3 comprises 14 residues.

This chain links TRBV29-1 with TRBJ2-7; 7 positions agree with TRBD2. This CDR3 has 15 residues. With 5 bases clipped from V and 1 base from J, the junction kept 11 bases outside the gene matches. Per the germline V gene, CDR1 is SQVTM and CDR2 is ANQGSEA. CDR3: CSVFTGGFESYEQYF. As DNA, the CDR3 is TGCAGCGTTTTTACGGGGGGTTTTGAATCCTACGAGCAGTACTTC.

This clone was picked up one time. The rearrangement joins TRBV5-5 to TRBJ2-7, with D possibly TRBD1 on 6 matching bases. Deletions cut 1 base from V and 2 bases from J, with 7 bases between. CDR1 is SGHKS and CDR2 is YYEKEE in the germline V gene (reference sequence). The CDR3 consists of 13 residues. The CDR3 loop reads CASSLKGAYEQYV. The CDR3 bases are TGTGCCAGCAGCTTGAAGGGGGCCTACGAGCAGTACGTC.

This clone came up once. The chain employs TRBV12-5 and TRBJ2-1; D is undetermined. The germline CDR1 and CDR2 sequences are LGHNT and FRNRAP. Trimming stripped 5 bases from V and 9 bases from J, with 8 bases between. The CDR3 loop spans 11 amino acids. CDR3: CASGLGGEQFF. The DNA for the CDR3 is TGTGCTAGTGGTCTAGGTGGTGAGCAGTTCTTC.

J is TRBJ1-5 and V is TRBV30; 7 bases map to TRBD1. The V gene end was trimmed by 4 bases and the J gene end by 6 bases; junction bases not matched to a gene: 9. This CDR3 contains 14 residues. The germline gives CDR1 GTSNPN, CDR2 SVGIG (reference sequence). Here the CDR3 reads CAWKRQGLGQPQHF. The CDR3 nucleotides read TGTGCCTGGAAGCGACAGGGTCTGGGTCAGCCCCAGCATTTT.

The chain is built from TRBV6-6 and TRBJ1-1, with D unresolved. The CDR3 covers 12 residues. Trimming pared 2 bases from V and 7 bases from J, leaving 8 bases between. The germline CDR1 and CDR2 sequences are MNHNY and SVGAGI (reference sequence). CDR3 region: CASSYAASEAFF. The CDR3, as DNA: TGTGCCAGCAGTTACGCGGCCAGTGAAGCTTTCTTT.

The chain couples TRBV10-1 to TRBJ1-1; 7 bases align to TRBD1. CDR3 length: 13 amino acids. CDR1 is WNHNN and CDR2 is SYGVQD in the germline V gene (reference sequence). The junction had 3 bases not matched to a gene; V was cut back by 7 bases and J by 1 base. Here the CDR3 reads CASTRDRNTEAFF. In DNA form, the CDR3 reads TGCGCCAGCACCCGGGACAGGAACACTGAAGCTTTCTTT.

By share of the sample, this clone is medium-sized. The rearrangement joins TRBV5-1 to TRBJ1-1, with unresolved D. CDR3 size: 13 residues. CDR1 and CDR2 from the germline V gene are SGHRS and YFSETQ. V was shortened by 2 bases and J by 1 base, with 6 bases between the two germline ends. CDR3 residues: CASSFDGNTEAFF. The DNA for the CDR3 is TGCGCCAGCAGCTTCGACGGGAACACTGAAGCTTTCTTT.

The V gene is TRBV21-1, the J gene TRBJ2-2; the table calls TRBD1, which could not be checked here. TRBV21-1 is a pseudogene locus. The CDR3 length is 15 residues. The CDR3 protein is CASSKGHSNTGELFF. Written as DNA, the CDR3 is TGTGCCAGCAGCAAGGGACATTCCAACACCGGGGAGCTGTTTTTT.

The chain combines TRBV11-1 with TRBJ1-2, with D maybe TRBD1 (6 bases). Trimming pared 1 base from V and 7 bases from J, leaving 13 bases between. Per germline, CDR1 SGHAT and CDR2 FQDESV (reference sequence). This CDR3 has 14 amino acids. As DNA, the CDR3 is TGTGCCAGCAGCTTAGAGTCAACAGGGAGTGGCTACACCTTC. This sequence encodes CASSLESTGSGYTF.

This clone showed up just a few times. The CDR3 bases are TGTGCCAGCAGTCCTGGGGACAGATACACTGAAGCTTTCTTT. It translates to CASSPGDRYTEAFF. The chain recombines TRBV27 with TRBJ1-1, with 7 bases lining up with TRBD1. The CDR3 spans 14 residues. The ends lost 5 bases at V and 3 bases at J; junction bases unmatched: 6. Germline V gene data show CDR1 as MNHEY and CDR2 as SMNVEV (reference sequence).

This clone was seen more than once but under ten times. The rearrangement joins TRBV6-5 to TRBJ2-5, with D perhaps being TRBD1 or TRBD2 (5 bases each). This CDR3 region has 14 residues. The ends were cut back, 5 bases at V and 5 bases at J, with 15 bases in the middle. CDR1 and CDR2 from the germline V gene are MNHEY and SVGAGI. The CDR3 nucleotides read TGTGCCAGCAGTGGGGGTGGGGCGGTGGAGACCCAGTACTTC. Translation: CASSGGGAVETQYF.

This chain joins TRBV7-8 and TRBJ1-3, with no clear D. Germline CDR1 SGHVS, CDR2 FQNEAQ. Trimming took 1 base from V and 1 from J, leaving 2 bases between them. This CDR3 is 13 amino acids long. The CDR3 DNA reads as TGTGCCAGCAGCTTAGTGTCTGGAAACACCATATATTTT. It is translated as CASSLVSGNTIYF.

V and J are TRBV6-5 and TRBJ2-6; D is uncertain. Between the trimmed V and J ends, which lost 0 bases and 1 base, there was a span of 7 bases. Germline V CDR1 and CDR2: MNHEY, SVGAGI. CDR3 length equals 16 residues. CDR3 loop: CASSYSLQSGANVLTF. CDR3 sequence (DNA): TGTGCCAGCAGTTACTCTCTACAGTCTGGGGCCAACGTCCTGACTTTC.